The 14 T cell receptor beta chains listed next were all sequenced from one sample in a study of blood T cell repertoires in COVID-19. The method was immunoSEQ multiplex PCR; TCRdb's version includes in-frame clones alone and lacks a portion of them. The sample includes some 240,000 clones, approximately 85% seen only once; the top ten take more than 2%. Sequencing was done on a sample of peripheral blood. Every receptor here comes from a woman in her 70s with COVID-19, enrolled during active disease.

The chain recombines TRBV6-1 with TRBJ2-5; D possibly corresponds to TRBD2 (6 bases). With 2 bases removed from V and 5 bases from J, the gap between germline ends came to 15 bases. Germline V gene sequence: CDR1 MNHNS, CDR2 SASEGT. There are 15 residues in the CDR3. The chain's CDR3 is CASSEPGGLVETQYF. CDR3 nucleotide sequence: TGTGCCAGCAGTGAACCCGGGGGTCTGGTTGAGACCCAGTACTTC.

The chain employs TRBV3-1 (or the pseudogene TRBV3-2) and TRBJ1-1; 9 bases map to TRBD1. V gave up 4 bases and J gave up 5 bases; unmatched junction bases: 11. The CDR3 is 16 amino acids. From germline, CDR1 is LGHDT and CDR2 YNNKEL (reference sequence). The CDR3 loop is CASSPWGGTGRTEAFF. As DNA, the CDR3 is TGTGCCAGCAGCCCCTGGGGGGGGACAGGGCGGACTGAAGCTTTCTTT.

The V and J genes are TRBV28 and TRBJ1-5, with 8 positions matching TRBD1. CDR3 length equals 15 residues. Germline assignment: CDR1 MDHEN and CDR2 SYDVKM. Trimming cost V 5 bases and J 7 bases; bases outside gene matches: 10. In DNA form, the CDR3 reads TGTGCCAGCAGTACAAGGACAGGGATCAGGCAGCCCCAGCATTTT. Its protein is CASSTRTGIRQPQHF.

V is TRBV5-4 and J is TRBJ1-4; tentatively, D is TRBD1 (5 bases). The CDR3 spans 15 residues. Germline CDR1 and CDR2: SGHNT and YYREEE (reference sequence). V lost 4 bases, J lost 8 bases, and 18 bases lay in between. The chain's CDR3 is CASSPPEGGTEKLFF. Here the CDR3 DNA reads TGTGCCAGCAGCCCGCCGGAGGGTGGGACGGAAAAACTGTTTTTT. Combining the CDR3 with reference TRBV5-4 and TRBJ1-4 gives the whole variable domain ETGVTQSPTHLIKTRGQQVTLRCSSQSGHNTVSWYQQALGQGPQFIFQYYREEENGRGNFPPRFSGLQFPNYSSELNVNALELDDSALYLCASSPPEGGTEKLFFGSGTQLSVL.

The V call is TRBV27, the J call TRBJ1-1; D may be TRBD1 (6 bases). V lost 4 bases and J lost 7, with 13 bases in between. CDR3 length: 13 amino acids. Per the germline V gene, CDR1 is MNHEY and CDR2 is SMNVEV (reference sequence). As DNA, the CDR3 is TGTGCCAGCAGTTGGGGGGGGCAAGGTGAAGCTTTCTTT. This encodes CASSWGGQGEAFF.

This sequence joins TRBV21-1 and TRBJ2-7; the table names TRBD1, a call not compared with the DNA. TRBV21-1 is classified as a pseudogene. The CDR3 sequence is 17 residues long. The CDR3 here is CASSSPDRGLPNNEQYF. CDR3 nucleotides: TGTGCCAGCAGCTCCCCCGACAGGGGGCTACCTAATAACGAGCAGTACTTC.

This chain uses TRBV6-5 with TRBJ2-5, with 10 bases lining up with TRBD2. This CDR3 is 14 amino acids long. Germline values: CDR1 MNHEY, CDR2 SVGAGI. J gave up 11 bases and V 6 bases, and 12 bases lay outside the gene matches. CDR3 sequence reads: CASRGILSGGSQYF. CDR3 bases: TGTGCCAGCAGGGGAATTCTTAGCGGGGGGTCGCAGTACTTC.

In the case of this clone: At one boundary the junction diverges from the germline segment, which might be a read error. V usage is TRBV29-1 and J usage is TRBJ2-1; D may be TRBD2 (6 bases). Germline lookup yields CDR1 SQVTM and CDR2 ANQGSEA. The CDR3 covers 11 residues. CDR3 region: CSVGDGRGWIF. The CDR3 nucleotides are TGCAGCGTTGGGGATGGGCGGGGCTGGATCTTC.

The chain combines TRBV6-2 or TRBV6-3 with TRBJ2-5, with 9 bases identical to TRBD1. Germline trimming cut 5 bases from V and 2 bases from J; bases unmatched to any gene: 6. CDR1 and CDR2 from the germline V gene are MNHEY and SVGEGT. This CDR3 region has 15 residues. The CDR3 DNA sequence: TGTGCCAGCAGTGGACAGGGGAACCCTCAAGAGACCCAGTACTTC. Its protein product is CASSGQGNPQETQYF.

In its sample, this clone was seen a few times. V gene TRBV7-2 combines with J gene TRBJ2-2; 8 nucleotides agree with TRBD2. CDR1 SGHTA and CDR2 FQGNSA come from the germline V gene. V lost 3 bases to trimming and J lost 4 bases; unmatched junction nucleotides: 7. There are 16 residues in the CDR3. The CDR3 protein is CASSFILGTSTGELFF. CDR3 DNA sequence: TGTGCCAGCAGCTTCATCCTCGGGACTAGCACCGGGGAGCTGTTTTTT.

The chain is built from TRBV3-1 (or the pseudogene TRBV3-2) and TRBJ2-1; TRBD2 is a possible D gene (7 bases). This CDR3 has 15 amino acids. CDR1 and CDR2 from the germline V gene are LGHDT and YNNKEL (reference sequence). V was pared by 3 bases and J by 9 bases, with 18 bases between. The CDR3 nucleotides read TGTGCCAGCAGCCACCCAGGAGGGGGGGGAGCTGAGCAGTTCTTC. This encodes CASSHPGGGGAEQFF.

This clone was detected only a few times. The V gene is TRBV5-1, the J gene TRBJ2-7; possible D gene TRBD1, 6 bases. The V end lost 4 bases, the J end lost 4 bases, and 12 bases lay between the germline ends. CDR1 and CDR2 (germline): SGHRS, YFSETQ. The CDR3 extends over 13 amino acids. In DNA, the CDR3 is TGCGCCAGCAGCCCCCTGACAGGTTACGAGCAGTACTTC. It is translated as CASSPLTGYEQYF.

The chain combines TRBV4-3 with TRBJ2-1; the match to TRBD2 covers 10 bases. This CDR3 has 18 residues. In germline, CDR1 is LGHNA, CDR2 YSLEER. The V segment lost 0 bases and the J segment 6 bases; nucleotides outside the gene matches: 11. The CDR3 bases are TGCGCCAGCAGCCAAGATCGTCTAGCGGGAGTGTTGAGCAATGAGCAGTTCTTC. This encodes CASSQDRLAGVLSNEQFF.

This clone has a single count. CDR3 amino acids: CASSLLGHSGNTIYF. DNA of the CDR3: TGCGCCAGCAGCTTGCTAGGCCACTCTGGAAACACCATATATTTT. The genes are TRBV5-1 and TRBJ1-3; D not certain. Germline CDR1 is SGHRS and CDR2 is YFSETQ. Trimming shortened V by 1 base and J by 0 bases, and 8 bases separated the two germline ends. This CDR3 spans 15 amino acids.